Each of the 32 T cell receptor beta chains below was sequenced from the same sample in a study of T cell responses to AZD1222 COVID-19 vaccine. Repertoires were generated with immunoSEQ multiplex PCR, while TCRdb's copy carries only in-frame clones and drops some. The profile shows about 190,000 clones, approximately 91% of them singletons. This material consisted of peripheral blood, taken on day 0 of AZD1222 vaccination. The origin of the receptors is an adult in good health.

The chain recombines TRBV7-8 with TRBJ1-2, with 7 bases lining up with TRBD1. V lost 5 bases to trimming and J lost 3 bases; unmatched junction nucleotides: 6. This CDR3 comprises 14 residues. CDR1 is SGHVS and CDR2 is FQNEAQ in the germline V gene. In DNA form, the CDR3 reads TGTGCCAGCAGCGCTCACGACAGGGACTATGGCTACACCTTC. Translating it yields CASSAHDRDYGYTF.

The chain couples TRBV2 to TRBJ2-7; perhaps TRBD2 as D (7 bases). V was cut by 6 bases and J by 2 bases, with 14 bases left in between. Germline CDR1 reads SNHLY; CDR2 reads FYNNEI. The CDR3 consists of 14 residues. The CDR3 protein is CASRGGAGTYEQYF. The CDR3 DNA sequence: TGTGCCAGCAGAGGGGGGGCTGGTACCTACGAGCAGTACTTC.

The chain employs TRBV4-2 and TRBJ2-7, with D possibly matching TRBD2 (7 bases). V was cut by 1 base and J by 1 base, with 17 bases left in between. Germline-derived CDR1 and CDR2 are LGHNA and YNFKEQ. This CDR3 spans 17 amino acids. The CDR3 reads CASSQVPGGTTSYEQYF. In DNA, the CDR3 is TGTGCCAGCAGCCAAGTTCCGGGGGGCACAACGTCCTACGAGCAGTACTTC.

As DNA, the CDR3 is TGTGCCAGCAGCAGTCGGCAAGAGGGGGGTTCACCCCTCCACTTT. Amino acids: CASSSRQEGGSPLHF. The V gene is TRBV9, the J gene TRBJ1-6; a weak D match, TRBD1 (6 bases). Germline CDR1 and CDR2: SGDLS and YYNGEE. Trimming shortened V by 4 bases and J by 9 bases, and 17 bases separated the two germline ends. The CDR3 has 15 amino acids.

A single count supports this clone. The chain joins TRBV19 to TRBJ2-7; 10 bases are a match to TRBD2. Germline V gene sequence: CDR1 LNHDA, CDR2 SQIVND (reference sequence). The ends lost 9 bases at V and 6 bases at J; junction bases unmatched: 26. The CDR3 has 19 residues. CDR3 protein: CASGPLPGVSSGRRSEQYF. The CDR3 DNA reads TGTGCCAGCGGTCCCCTCCCAGGTGTCTCTAGCGGGAGAAGAAGCGAGCAGTACTTC.

This rearrangement joins TRBV5-1 to TRBJ1-2; maybe TRBD1 (6 bases). The CDR3 sequence is 16 residues long. Germline CDR1 is SGHRS and CDR2 is YFSETQ. V dropped 3 bases and J dropped 4 bases, with 19 bases sitting between them. CDR3 residues: CASSSGGRETSYGYTF. CDR3 nucleotides: TGCGCCAGCAGCTCCGGGGGCAGAGAAACGAGCTATGGCTACACCTTC.

V usage is TRBV7-3 and J usage is TRBJ2-7, with 10 bases that match TRBD2. J gave up 6 bases and V 1 base, and 6 bases lay outside the gene matches. CDR1 is SGHTA, CDR2 FQGTGA, per germline. The CDR3 consists of 15 residues. The CDR3 DNA is TGTGCCAGCAGCTTAAGGGCTAGCGGGAGAGGCGAGCAGTACTTC. It encodes CASSLRASGRGEQYF.

This chain connects TRBV28 to TRBJ2-1; TRBD1 agrees at 9 bases. J gave up 7 bases and V 5 bases, and 9 bases lay outside the gene matches. The CDR3 spans 15 residues. Germline CDR1 reads MDHEN; CDR2 reads SYDVKM. As DNA, the CDR3 is TGTGCCAGCAGTCCATACAGGGGGCCGGGGAATGAGCAGTTCTTC. It specifies CASSPYRGPGNEQFF.

The chain employs TRBV6-6 and TRBJ2-2; TRBD1 is a possible D gene (5 bases). The V end lost 5 bases, the J end lost 0 bases, and 7 bases lay between the germline ends. Germline assignment: CDR1 MNHNY and CDR2 SVGAGI (reference sequence). CDR3 size: 14 residues. This CDR3 reads CASSDRTNTGELFF. For the CDR3, the DNA is TGTGCCAGCAGTGACAGAACGAACACCGGGGAGCTGTTTTTT.

The V gene is TRBV19, the J gene TRBJ2-5; D may be TRBD1 or TRBD2 (5 bases each). V lost 8 bases and J lost 2, with 15 bases in between. The CDR3 runs to 14 residues. CDR1 and CDR2 from the germline V gene are LNHDA and SQIVND (reference sequence). CDR3 region: CASQEWGRQETQYF. CDR3 coding DNA: TGTGCCAGTCAGGAATGGGGACGGCAAGAGACCCAGTACTTC.

A remark on this clone: Other DNA sequences in the same sample also yield this CDR3. This sequence joins TRBV19 and TRBJ1-5; D remains ambiguous. V lost 3 bases and J lost 2, with 5 bases in between. Germline CDR1 is LNHDA and CDR2 is SQIVND (reference sequence). The CDR3 runs 13 residues. The CDR3 loop reads CASSMRGNQPQHF. The CDR3 DNA reads as TGTGCCAGTAGTATGCGGGGCAATCAGCCCCAGCATTTT.

V usage is TRBV10-3 and J usage is TRBJ2-3; TRBD2 agrees at 8 bases. Germline assignment: CDR1 ENHRY and CDR2 SYGVKD. With 0 bases clipped from V and 5 bases from J, the junction kept 19 bases outside the gene matches. The CDR3 has 20 residues. The CDR3 coding sequence is TGTGCCATCAGTGAGTCCCAGGGACCTAAGGACGGGAGGGGTGAAGATACGCAGTATTTT. It yields the protein CAISESQGPKDGRGEDTQYF.

The chain couples TRBV18 to TRBJ2-7, with D maybe TRBD1 (6 bases). This CDR3 region has 15 residues. Germline V gene data show CDR1 as KGHSH and CDR2 as LQKENI. Trimming removed 2 bases from V and 2 bases from J, with 13 bases in between. CDR3 DNA sequence: TGTGCCAGCTCACCAACTACAGGGAAGGCCTACGAGCAGTACTTC. Translation: CASSPTTGKAYEQYF.

The rearrangement links TRBV7-8 to TRBJ2-4, with D perhaps TRBD1 or TRBD2 (7 bases each). This CDR3 has 19 residues. Trimming removed 5 bases at V and 0 bases at J, with 23 bases between. Germline values: CDR1 SGHVS, CDR2 FQNEAQ. Here the CDR3 DNA reads TGTGCCAGCAGCACCCAAGACGGGGGGACAGCGATAGCCAAAAACATTCAGTACTTC. Translating it yields CASSTQDGGTAIAKNIQYF.

The rearrangement links TRBV7-9 to TRBJ2-7; D is possibly TRBD1 or TRBD2 (6 bases each). Germline V gene data show CDR1 as SEHNR and CDR2 as FQNEAQ (reference sequence). The CDR3 contains 14 residues. The V gene lost 6 bases and the J gene lost 4 bases, with 16 bases spanning the gap. The CDR3 region has the DNA TGTGCCAGCAGTCCAGAGGGGGAGGCATACGAGCAGTACTTC. Encoded protein: CASSPEGEAYEQYF.

The chain is built from TRBV18 and TRBJ2-2; no clear D gene. V shed 4 bases and J shed 6 bases, with 9 bases lying between them. CDR3 size: 13 residues. Per the germline V gene, CDR1 is KGHSH and CDR2 is LQKENI. In nucleotides, the CDR3 is TGTGCCAGCTCACACATCACTCCCGGGGAGCTGTTTTTT. It yields the protein CASSHITPGELFF.

The V gene is TRBV23-1, the J gene TRBJ2-2; 7 bases agree with TRBD1. TRBV23-1 is an ORF; its function is uncertain. V lost 3 bases and J lost 0; bases outside the gene matches: 7. The CDR3 totals 17 residues. The DNA of the CDR3 is TGCGCCAGCAGTCACACCGGGGACAGCCCGAACACCGGGGAGCTGTTTTTT. This codes for CASSHTGDSPNTGELFF.

This chain connects TRBV4-2 to TRBJ2-1; D is uncertain. This CDR3 is built from 15 residues. V gave up 0 bases and J gave up 3 bases, with 9 bases separating them. Germline CDR1 is LGHNA and CDR2 is YNFKEQ. The CDR3 DNA is TGTGCCAGCAGCCAAGATCAGTATGACTACAATGAGCAGTTCTTC. Translation: CASSQDQYDYNEQFF.

This chain uses TRBV27 with TRBJ2-1; 13 positions agree with TRBD2. Per germline, CDR1 MNHEY and CDR2 SMNVEV (reference sequence). V gave up 6 bases and J gave up 10 bases; unmatched junction bases: 9. The CDR3 sequence is 15 residues long. Here the CDR3 reads CASRAGTSGDTEQFF. CDR3 nucleotides: TGTGCCAGCAGGGCCGGGACTAGCGGGGATACGGAGCAGTTCTTC.

This sequence joins TRBV11-2 and TRBJ1-1; TRBD1 matches 7 bases. The J segment lost 4 bases and the V segment lost 1 base, leaving 3 bases of the junction unmatched. Germline V CDR1 and CDR2: SGHAT, FQNNGV. The CDR3 totals 14 residues. In nucleotides, the CDR3 is TGTGCCAGCAGCTTAGGGGACAGATCCACTGAAGCTTTCTTT. Its protein is CASSLGDRSTEAFF. The full variable domain, its missing parts supplied by reference TRBV11-2 and TRBJ1-1, is EAGVAQSPRYKIIEKRQSVAFWCNPISGHATLYWYQQILGQGPKLLIQFQNNGVVDDSQLPKDRFSAERLKGVDSTLKIQPAKLEDSAVYLCASSLGDRSTEAFFGQGTRLTVV.

V is TRBV10-1 and J is TRBJ2-2; possibly TRBD1 for D (5 bases). Trimming took 3 bases from V and 3 from J, leaving 5 bases between them. The CDR3 runs 13 residues. Germline V gene sequence: CDR1 WNHNN, CDR2 SYGVQD (reference sequence). The CDR3 region has the DNA TGCGCCAGCAGTGACAGGGACACCGGGGAGCTGTTTTTT. Translation gives CASSDRDTGELFF.

This clone has a single count. V is TRBV2 and J is TRBJ2-2, with 11 positions matching TRBD2. Per the germline V gene, CDR1 is SNHLY and CDR2 is FYNNEI. The CDR3 sequence is 16 residues long. V shed 8 bases, J shed 5 bases, and the junction held 10 bases outside the gene matches. The CDR3 DNA reads as TGTGCCAGCTTAAGGCTAGCGGGAGGTCGGACCGGGGAGCTGTTTTTT. Translation gives CASLRLAGGRTGELFF.

The rearrangement links TRBV14 to TRBJ1-2, with D maybe TRBD1 (5 bases). The CDR3 runs 14 residues. Trimming took 0 bases from V and 4 from J, leaving 9 bases between them. Germline lookup yields CDR1 SGHDN and CDR2 FVKESK. This CDR3 reads CASSQDAGPYGYTF. As DNA, the CDR3 is TGTGCCAGCAGCCAAGATGCAGGGCCCTATGGCTACACCTTC.

The chain carries TRBV28 and TRBJ1-2; D might be TRBD1 (5 bases). Trimming cost V 5 bases and J 8 bases, with 12 bases left between them. The CDR3 extends over 12 amino acids. CDR1 and CDR2 from the germline V gene are MDHEN and SYDVKM. CDR3: CASSLIRDGYTF. The CDR3 DNA reads as TGTGCCAGCAGTCTCATCCGGGACGGCTACACCTTC.

The rearrangement links TRBV27 to TRBJ1-1; D gene uncertain. V was shortened by 1 base and J by 1 base, with 16 bases between the two germline ends. The germline V gene has CDR1 MNHEY and CDR2 SMNVEV (reference sequence). The CDR3 sequence is 17 residues long. CDR3 in amino acids: CASSLWATPYSNTEAFF. The CDR3 DNA is TGTGCCAGCAGTTTATGGGCTACTCCATACTCGAACACTGAAGCTTTCTTT.

The chain carries TRBV28 and TRBJ2-1, with TRBD2 matching over 12 bases. V was clipped by 7 bases and J by 7 bases; unmatched bases: 20. The CDR3 totals 19 residues. Germline lookup yields CDR1 MDHEN and CDR2 SYDVKM. CDR3 in amino acids: CASTQGGWLAGGPENEQFF. The CDR3 DNA reads as TGTGCCAGCACCCAGGGGGGGTGGCTAGCGGGAGGGCCGGAAAATGAGCAGTTCTTC.

This clone came up once. V is TRBV5-1 and J is TRBJ1-4; no clear D. V dropped 1 base and J dropped 3 bases, with 7 bases sitting between them. The germline V gene encodes CDR1 SGHRS and CDR2 YFSETQ. The CDR3 spans 14 residues. This CDR3 reads CASSLTAANEKLFF. Here the CDR3 DNA reads TGCGCCAGCAGCTTGACAGCGGCTAATGAAAAACTGTTTTTT.

V and J are TRBV19 and TRBJ2-7, with 7 bases aligning to TRBD1. Germline-derived CDR1 and CDR2 are LNHDA and SQIVND (reference sequence). J lost 4 bases, V lost 6 bases, and 12 bases had no gene match. The CDR3 extends over 15 amino acids. This CDR3 reads CASSMTGLGIYEQYF. As DNA, the CDR3 is TGTGCCAGTAGCATGACAGGGCTGGGTATATACGAGCAGTACTTC.

The rearrangement joins TRBV9 to TRBJ2-1, with a possible D match to TRBD1 (5 bases). Germline V gene data show CDR1 as SGDLS and CDR2 as YYNGEE. Trimming removed 0 bases from V and 4 bases from J, with 17 bases in between. The CDR3 loop spans 17 amino acids. CDR3: CASSVVSGRVLYNEQFF. The CDR3 coding sequence is TGTGCCAGCAGCGTAGTATCTGGCAGGGTTCTGTACAATGAGCAGTTCTTC.

The chain recombines TRBV5-1 with TRBJ2-7; D is uncertain. Germline assignment: CDR1 SGHRS and CDR2 YFSETQ. This CDR3 comprises 14 residues. Between the trimmed V and J ends, which lost 3 bases and 0 bases, there was a span of 10 bases. CDR3 nucleotide sequence: TGCGCCAGCAGCTCGCAAGGAATCTCCTACGAGCAGTACTTC. Protein: CASSSQGISYEQYF.

The sample holds a few counts of this clone. The chain recombines TRBV3-1 (or the pseudogene TRBV3-2) with TRBJ1-5; TRBD1 matches at 7 bases. The J segment lost 7 bases and the V segment lost 4 bases, leaving 4 bases of the junction unmatched. Germline CDR1 is LGHDT and CDR2 is YNNKEL (reference sequence). This CDR3 region has 13 residues. The CDR3 bases are TGTGCCAGCAGCCTTAACAGGGGCCAGCCCCAGCATTTT. Protein: CASSLNRGQPQHF.

In this sample, this clone turned up a few times. This chain joins TRBV6-4 and TRBJ2-2; no reliable D call. Trimming pared 6 bases from V and 0 bases from J, leaving 11 bases between. CDR3 length: 15 amino acids. Germline lookup yields CDR1 MRHNA and CDR2 SNTAGT. The CDR3 DNA reads TGTGCCAGCAGAGCGCAGGTGACGAACACCGGGGAGCTGTTTTTT. Translating it yields CASRAQVTNTGELFF.